This note documents a single TCR beta chain sequence. The entry originates in a study of blood T cell repertoires in COVID-19. Measured with immunoSEQ multiplex PCR; TCRdb has only the in-frame clones, and not every one. The table shows 93,000 or so clones, with roughly 82% occurring only once. The CDR3 has 13 residues. V gave up 1 base and J gave up 10 bases, with 8 bases separating them. CDR1 is MNHNS and CDR2 is SASEGT in the germline V gene. The TCR originated in a human donor in a cohort sampled during active COVID-19. This chain uses TRBV6-1 with TRBJ1-6, with D tentatively TRBD1 (5 bases). Sequencing was performed on peripheral blood. CDR3 loop: CASSEGGSSPLHF. CDR3 nucleotide sequence: TGTGCCAGCAGTGAAGGGGGCAGCTCACCCCTCCACTTT.